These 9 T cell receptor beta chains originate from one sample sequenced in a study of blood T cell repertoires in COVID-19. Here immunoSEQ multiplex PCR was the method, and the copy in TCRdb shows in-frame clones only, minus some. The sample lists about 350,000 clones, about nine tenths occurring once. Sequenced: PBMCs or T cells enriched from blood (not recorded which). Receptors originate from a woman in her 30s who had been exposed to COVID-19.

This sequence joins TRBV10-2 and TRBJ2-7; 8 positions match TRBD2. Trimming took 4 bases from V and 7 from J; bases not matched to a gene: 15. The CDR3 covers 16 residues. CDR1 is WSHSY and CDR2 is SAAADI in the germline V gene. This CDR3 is CASSVSGRGSSGEQYF. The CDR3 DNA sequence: TGCGCCAGCAGTGTCTCCGGGAGGGGGAGCTCGGGGGAGCAGTACTTC.

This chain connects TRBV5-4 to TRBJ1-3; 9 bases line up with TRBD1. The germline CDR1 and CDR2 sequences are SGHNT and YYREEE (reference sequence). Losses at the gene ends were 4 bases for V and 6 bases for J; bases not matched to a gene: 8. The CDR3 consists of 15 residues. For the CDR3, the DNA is TGTGCCAGCAGCCCCGGACAGGGGAAGAAAAACACCATATATTTT. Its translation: CASSPGQGKKNTIYF.

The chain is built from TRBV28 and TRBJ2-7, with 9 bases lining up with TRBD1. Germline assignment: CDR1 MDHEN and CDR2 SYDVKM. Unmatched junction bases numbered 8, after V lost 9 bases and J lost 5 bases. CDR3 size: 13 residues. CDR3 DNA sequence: TGTGCCAGTAGGACAGGGGAGTCCCACGAGCAGTACTTC. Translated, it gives CASRTGESHEQYF. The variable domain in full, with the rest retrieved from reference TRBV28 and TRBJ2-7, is DVKVTQSSRYLVKRTGEKVFLECVQDMDHENMFWYRQDPGLGLRLIYFSYDVKMKEKGDIPEGYSVSREKKERFSLILESASTNQTSMYLCASRTGESHEQYFGPGTRLTVT.

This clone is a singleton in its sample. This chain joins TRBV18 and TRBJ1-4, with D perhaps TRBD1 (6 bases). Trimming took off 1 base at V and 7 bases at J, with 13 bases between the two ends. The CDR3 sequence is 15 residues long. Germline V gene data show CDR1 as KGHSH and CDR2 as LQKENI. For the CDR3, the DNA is TGTGCCAGCTCACCACGCAGGGGTGAAGGTGAAAAACTGTTTTTT. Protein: CASSPRRGEGEKLFF. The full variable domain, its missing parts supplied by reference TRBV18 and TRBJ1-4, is NAGVMQNPRHLVRRRGQEARLRCSPMKGHSHVYWYRQLPEEGLKFMVYLQKENIIDESGMPKERFSAEFPKEGPSILRIQQVVRGDSAAYFCASSPRRGEGEKLFFGSGTQLSVL.

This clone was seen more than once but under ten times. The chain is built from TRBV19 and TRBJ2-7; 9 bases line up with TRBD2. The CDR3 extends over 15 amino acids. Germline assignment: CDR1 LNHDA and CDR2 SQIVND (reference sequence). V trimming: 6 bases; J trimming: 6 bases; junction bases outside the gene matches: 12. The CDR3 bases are TGTGCCAGTAGGGATAGCGGGAGCCCCTTGGGCGAGCAGTACTTC. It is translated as CASRDSGSPLGEQYF.

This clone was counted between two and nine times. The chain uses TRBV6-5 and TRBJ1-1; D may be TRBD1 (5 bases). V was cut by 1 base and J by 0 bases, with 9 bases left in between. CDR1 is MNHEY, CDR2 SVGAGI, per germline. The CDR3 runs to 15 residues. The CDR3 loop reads CASSYLTGMNTEAFF. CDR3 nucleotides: TGTGCCAGCAGTTACTTAACAGGCATGAACACTGAAGCTTTCTTT.

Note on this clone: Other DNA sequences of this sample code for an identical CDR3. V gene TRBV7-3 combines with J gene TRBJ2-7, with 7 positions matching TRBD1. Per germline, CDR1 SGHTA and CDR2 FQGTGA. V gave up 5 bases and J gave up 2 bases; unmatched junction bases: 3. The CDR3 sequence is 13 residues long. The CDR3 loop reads CASSRGQAYEQYF. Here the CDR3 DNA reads TGTGCCAGCAGCCGAGGACAGGCCTACGAGCAGTACTTC.

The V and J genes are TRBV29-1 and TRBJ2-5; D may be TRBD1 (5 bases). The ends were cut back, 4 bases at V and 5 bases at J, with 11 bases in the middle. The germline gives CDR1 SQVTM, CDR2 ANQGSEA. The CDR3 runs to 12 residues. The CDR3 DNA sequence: TGCAGCGTTGGGGGCCTCGGGGAGACCCAGTACTTC. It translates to CSVGGLGETQYF.

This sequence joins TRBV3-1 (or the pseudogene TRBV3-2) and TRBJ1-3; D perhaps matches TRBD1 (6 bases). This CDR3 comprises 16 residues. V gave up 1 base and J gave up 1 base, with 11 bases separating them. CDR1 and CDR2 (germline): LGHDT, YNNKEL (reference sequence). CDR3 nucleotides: TGTGCCAGCAGCCAAGGGGGGGGCTGGTCTGGAAACACCATATATTTT. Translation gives CASSQGGGWSGNTIYF.